The rows below give T cell receptor beta chains drawn from one sample of a study of T cells and Merkel cell carcinoma outcomes. The method was immunoSEQ multiplex PCR; TCRdb's version includes in-frame clones alone and lacks a portion of them. The sample shows 11,000 to 15,000 clones, around nine tenths of them seen only once. The sequenced sample consisted of tumor tissue from Merkel cell carcinoma. These receptors came from a human donor with Merkel cell carcinoma. The CDR3 runs from the conserved cysteine through the conserved F or W. Each record gives: clone size, D gene, J gene, V gene, CDR3 protein, CDR3 DNA. D genes are given only for firm matches. A clone size is listed for some rows: how often the clone was seen (once, few, many), or a class if it is expanded.

>NA|NA|TRBJ2-5|TRBV9
CASSLGGTWETQYF
TGTGCCAGCAGCCTCGGGGGAACTTGGGAGACCCAGTACTTC
>NA|TRBD1|TRBJ2-2|TRBV5-1
CASSLNPGTGNTGELFF
TGCGCCAGCAGCTTGAATCCCGGGACAGGGAACACCGGGGAGCTGTTTTTT
>NA|NA|TRBJ1-2|TRBV18
CASSPPSGDYGYTF
TGTGCCAGCTCACCACCTTCAGGGGACTATGGCTACACCTTC
>NA|NA|TRBJ1-1|TRBV4-1
CASSQEGVGRRFF
TGCGCCAGCAGCCAAGAAGGGGTGGGGCGGCGTTTCTTT
>NA|NA|TRBJ1-1|TRBV7-9
CASSPDRTEAFF
TGTGCCAGCAGCCCCGACAGGACTGAAGCTTTCTTT
>NA|NA|TRBJ1-3|TRBV6-1
CASSVSGQHSGNTIYF
TGTGCCAGCAGTGTCTCTGGACAGCACTCTGGAAACACCATATATTTT
>NA|TRBD1|TRBJ1-1|TRBV6-6
CASRRTRDRVRSKAFF
TGTGCCAGCAGACGGACTAGGGACAGGGTGCGCTCTAAGGCTTTCTTT
>NA|NA|TRBJ2-4|TRBV18
CASSPPNGYIQYF
TGTGCCAGCTCACCACCGAACGGTTACATTCAGTACTTC
>NA|TRBD2|TRBJ2-1|TRBV5-5
CASSLSGRGSEQFF
TGTGCCAGCAGCCTTAGCGGGAGAGGAAGTGAGCAGTTCTTC
>NA|NA|TRBJ2-6|TRBV29-1
CSARSGVGANVLTF
TGCAGCGCTAGGTCAGGGGTTGGGGCCAACGTCCTGACTTTC
>NA|NA|TRBJ1-6|TRBV6-1
CASSEVRGNSPLHF
TGTGCCAGCAGTGAAGTCAGGGGAAATTCACCCCTCCACTTT
>NA|NA|TRBJ2-3|TRBV6-5
CASSYSAGTDTQYF
TGTGCCAGCAGTTATTCGGCGGGCACAGATACGCAGTATTTT
>NA|NA|TRBJ1-1|TRBV6-5
CASSFHGDEAEAFF
TGTGCCAGCAGTTTCCACGGAGACGAGGCTGAAGCTTTCTTT
>NA|NA|TRBJ2-1|TRBV18
CASSPGAWSYNEQFF
TGTGCCAGCTCACCAGGAGCGTGGTCCTACAATGAGCAGTTCTTC
>NA|NA|TRBJ2-7|TRBV18
CASSQNRLGAGEQYF
TGTGCCAGCTCACAGAACCGGTTGGGGGCAGGGGAGCAGTACTTC
>NA|NA|TRBJ1-2|TRBV29-1
CSAGSLGQRKTF
TGCAGCGCTGGATCCCTCGGACAGAGAAAAACCTTC
>NA|NA|TRBJ1-2|TRBV7-3
CASSESAINYGYTF
TGTGCCAGCAGCGAGAGTGCGATTAACTATGGCTACACCTTC
>few|TRBD2|TRBJ2-5|TRBV29-1
CSFSGRAVWETQYF
TGCAGCTTTAGCGGGAGGGCCGTTTGGGAGACCCAGTACTTC
>NA|TRBD1|TRBJ1-1|TRBV19
CASTPAGGYTEAFF
TGTGCCAGTACCCCCGCAGGGGGCTACACTGAAGCTTTCTTT
>NA|TRBD2|TRBJ2-1|TRBV6-4
CASSDSGGRGYNEQFF
TGTGCCAGCAGTGACTCCGGCGGGAGGGGTTACAATGAGCAGTTCTTC
>once|TRBD1|TRBJ2-3|TRBV29-1
CSAQDRGYTDTQYF
TGCAGCGCCCAAGACAGGGGATACACAGATACGCAGTATTTT
>NA|NA|TRBJ1-2|TRBV11-3
CASSSGGDGYTF
TGTGCCAGCAGCTCAGGCGGGGATGGCTACACCTTC
>NA|TRBD1|TRBJ1-2|TRBV5-1
CASSTAPGQSYGYTF
TGCGCCAGCAGCACCGCCCCGGGACAGAGCTATGGCTACACCTTC
>NA|NA|TRBJ2-3|TRBV4-3
CASSQVAEDTQYF
TGCGCCAGCAGCCAAGTCGCCGAGGATACGCAGTATTTT
>NA|NA|TRBJ1-2|TRBV29-1
CSVEWQGAYGYTF
TGCAGCGTTGAGTGGCAGGGTGCCTATGGCTACACCTTC
>NA|TRBD2|TRBJ2-3|TRBV15
CATSRVSGDGDTQYF
TGTGCCACCAGCAGAGTAAGCGGGGATGGGGATACGCAGTATTTT
>NA|NA|TRBJ1-2|TRBV5-1
CASSLIGGYANYGYTF
TGCGCCAGCAGCTTGATCGGGGGTTACGCTAACTATGGCTACACCTTC
>NA|NA|TRBJ2-7|TRBV6-1
CASSGHREYEQYF
TGTGCCAGCAGTGGACACAGGGAGTACGAGCAGTACTTC
>NA|NA|TRBJ2-2|TRBV7-2
CASSLGPSTGELFF
TGTGCCAGCAGCTTAGGTCCGAGCACCGGGGAGCTGTTTTTT
>NA|NA|TRBJ1-6|TRBV6-1
CASRMDGDSPLHF
TGTGCCAGCAGAATGGACGGGGATTCACCCCTCCACTTT
>NA|NA|TRBJ2-5|TRBV5-1
CASSLYPQDATRETQYF
TGCGCCAGCAGCCTATATCCCCAGGACGCCACTAGGGAGACCCAGTACTTC
>NA|NA|TRBJ2-1|TRBV27
CASSLYEGEQFF
TGTGCCAGCAGTTTGTACGAGGGTGAGCAGTTCTTC
>NA|TRBD2|TRBJ2-3|TRBV5-1
CASSPPGTSGRVTEKDTQYF
TGCGCCAGCAGCCCACCCGGGACTAGCGGGAGAGTGACAGAAAAGGATACGCAGTATTTT
>NA|TRBD1|TRBJ1-5|TRBV19
CASSLTGTGNQPQHF
TGTGCCAGTAGTTTAACCGGGACAGGCAATCAGCCCCAGCATTTT
>NA|TRBD2|TRBJ2-1|TRBV29-1
CSVSGTSIYNEQFF
TGCAGCGTTTCCGGGACTAGCATCTACAATGAGCAGTTCTTC
>NA|NA|TRBJ2-1|TRBV10-3
CAISESPNYNEQFF
TGTGCCATCAGTGAGTCGCCCAACTACAATGAGCAGTTCTTC
>once|NA|TRBJ2-2|TRBV7-9
CASSAVNTGELFF
TGTGCCAGCAGCGCTGTTAACACCGGGGAGCTGTTTTTT
>NA|TRBD1|TRBJ1-2|TRBV10-3
CAINEDRSDYGYTF
TGTGCCATCAACGAGGACAGGTCTGACTATGGCTACACCTTC
>NA|TRBD2|TRBJ2-7|TRBV4-3
CASSQGTSGAYEQYF
TGCGCCAGCAGCCAGGGGACTAGCGGGGCCTACGAGCAGTACTTC
>NA|NA|TRBJ2-3|TRBV5-4
CASSGLNTQYF
TGTGCCAGCAGCGGCCTTAATACGCAGTATTTT
>NA|NA|TRBJ1-1|TRBV29-1
CSVAPSGGPTEAFF
TGCAGCGTTGCCCCCTCTGGGGGCCCCACTGAAGCTTTCTTT
>NA|NA|TRBJ1-1|TRBV18
CASSPGNTEAFF
TGTGCCAGCTCACCGGGAAACACTGAAGCTTTCTTT
>NA|NA|TRBJ2-7|TRBV7-9
CASSLGNSYEQYF
TGTGCCAGCAGCTTAGGGAACTCCTACGAGCAGTACTTC
>NA|NA|TRBJ2-5|TRBV7-6
CASRVQGKTQYF
TGTGCCAGCAGAGTGCAGGGGAAGACCCAGTACTTC
>NA|NA|TRBJ2-3|TRBV30
CAGEGRSTDTQYF
TGTGCCGGCGAGGGGCGTAGCACAGATACGCAGTATTTT
>NA|TRBD1|TRBJ2-3|TRBV9
CASSVGTGETDTQYF
TGTGCCAGCAGCGTCGGGACAGGGGAAACAGATACGCAGTATTTT
>NA|NA|TRBJ2-7|TRBV6-6
CASNQGTGEQYF
TGTGCCAGCAATCAGGGTACGGGCGAGCAGTACTTC
>NA|NA|TRBJ2-5|TRBV6-5
CASSYAYRGGETQYF
TGTGCCAGCAGTTACGCCTACAGGGGAGGAGAGACCCAGTACTTC
>NA|NA|TRBJ2-6|TRBV7-9
CASSLRWDGANVLTF
TGTGCCAGCAGCTTACGCTGGGATGGGGCCAACGTCCTGACTTTC
>NA|TRBD1|TRBJ1-4|TRBV27
CASSETGTGDEKLFF
TGTGCCAGCAGCGAAACCGGGACAGGGGATGAAAAACTGTTTTTT
>few|NA|TRBJ1-4|TRBV12-5
CASTRSGVTREKLFF
TGTGCTAGTACTCGTTCAGGGGTCACCAGGGAAAAACTGTTTTTT